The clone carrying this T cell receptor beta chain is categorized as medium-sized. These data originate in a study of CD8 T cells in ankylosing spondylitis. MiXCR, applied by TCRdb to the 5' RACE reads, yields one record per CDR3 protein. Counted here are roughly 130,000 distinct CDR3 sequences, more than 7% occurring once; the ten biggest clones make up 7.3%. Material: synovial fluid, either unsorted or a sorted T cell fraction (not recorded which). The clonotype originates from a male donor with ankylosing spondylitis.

This CDR3 is CASSTRQGRYNEQFF. The CDR3 coding sequence is TGTGCCAGCAGTACGCGACAGGGACGGTACAATGAGCAGTTCTTC. The chain combines TRBV2 with TRBJ2-1; 7 bases map to TRBD1. CDR1 is SNHLY and CDR2 is FYNNEI in the germline V gene. With 5 bases clipped from V and 4 bases from J, the junction kept 8 bases outside the gene matches. This CDR3 contains 15 residues.